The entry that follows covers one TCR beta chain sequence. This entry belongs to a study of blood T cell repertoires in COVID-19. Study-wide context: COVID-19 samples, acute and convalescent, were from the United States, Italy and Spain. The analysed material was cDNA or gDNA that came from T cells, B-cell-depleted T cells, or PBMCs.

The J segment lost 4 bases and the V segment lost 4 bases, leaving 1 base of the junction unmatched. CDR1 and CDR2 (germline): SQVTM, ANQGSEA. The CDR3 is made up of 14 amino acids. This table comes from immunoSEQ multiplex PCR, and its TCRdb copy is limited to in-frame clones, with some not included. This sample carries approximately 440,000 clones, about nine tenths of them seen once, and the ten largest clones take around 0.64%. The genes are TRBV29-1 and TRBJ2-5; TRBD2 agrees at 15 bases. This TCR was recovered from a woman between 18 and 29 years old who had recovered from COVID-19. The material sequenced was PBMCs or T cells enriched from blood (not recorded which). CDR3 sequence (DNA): TGCAGCGTTGGGACTAGCGGGGGGGGAGAGACCCAGTACTTC. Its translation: CSVGTSGGGETQYF.